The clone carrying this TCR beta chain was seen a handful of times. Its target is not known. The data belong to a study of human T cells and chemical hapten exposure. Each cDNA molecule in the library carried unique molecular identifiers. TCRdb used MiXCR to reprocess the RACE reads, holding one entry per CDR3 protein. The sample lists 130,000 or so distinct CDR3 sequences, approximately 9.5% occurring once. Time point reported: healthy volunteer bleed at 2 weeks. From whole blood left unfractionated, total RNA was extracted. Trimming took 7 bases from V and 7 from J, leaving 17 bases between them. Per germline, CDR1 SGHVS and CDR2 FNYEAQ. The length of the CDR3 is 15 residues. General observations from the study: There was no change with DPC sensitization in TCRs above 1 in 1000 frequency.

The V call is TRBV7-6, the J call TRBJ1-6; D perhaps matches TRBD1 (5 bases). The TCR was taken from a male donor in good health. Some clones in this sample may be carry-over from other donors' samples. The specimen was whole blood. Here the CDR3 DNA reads TGTGCCAGCACCGTGAACGGGGGGGGAAATTCACCCCTCCACTTT. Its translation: CASTVNGGGNSPLHF.